This T cell receptor (beta chain) was observed in a study of T cells in Graves' hyperthyroidism and ophthalmopathy. Background on the study: Staff took peripheral blood when the initial diagnosis was made, before any treatment began.

Study conclusions and caveats: Most expanded thyroid clonotypes above 0.001 recurred in blood.

For this clonotype: What it binds is unknown.

The CDR3 regions of TCR beta were amplified from RNA transcripts. First-round RT-PCR of the TCR CDR3 relied on the HTBI primer set. TCRdb re-called the multiplex PCR reads through MiXCR, storing one row per CDR3 protein. The sample shows hundreds of thousands of distinct CDR3 sequences, roughly 40% of them seen only once. Trimming shortened V by 1 base and J by 5 bases, and 17 bases separated the two germline ends. Germline lookup yields CDR1 MGHDK and CDR2 SYGVNS. The CDR3 sequence is 16 residues long. If no ophthalmopathy progression occurred within 18 months, Graves' hyperthyroidism was stable. This TCR was recovered from a man aged 18-30 years with Graves' hyperthyroidism. Input material: blood. The chain is built from TRBV25-1 and TRBJ1-2, with a tentative D call TRBD1 (6 bases). Here the CDR3 reads CASSEWGAGDSYGYTF. The CDR3 nucleotides are TGTGCCAGCAGTGAATGGGGGGCAGGGGATTCGTATGGCTACACCTTC.